This TCR beta chain appears in the sequencing data of a study of identical twins. Whole-study results and caveats: Low generation probability was overrepresented in out-of-frame alpha sequences shared by twins.

A note on this clonotype: The antigen is undetermined.

One entry per CDR3 protein, called by TCRdb with MiXCR from the 5' RACE reads. The sample gives over 500,000 distinct CDR3 sequences, approximately 22% of which show up once; 0.91% is in the top ten. The CDR3 length is 15 residues. The germline CDR1 and CDR2 sequences are SEHNR and FQNEAQ (reference sequence). The V gene lost 0 bases and the J gene lost 10 bases, with 18 bases spanning the gap. The same sample was also studied in work on T cells expressing NK-cell markers.

The chain uses TRBV7-9 and TRBJ1-1; D is unclear. This sequence originates from a woman aged 18-29 years in good health. Sequenced: CD4+ T cells sorted from blood. CDR3 residues: CASSLAAVMSGGAFF. DNA of the CDR3: TGTGCCAGCAGCTTAGCGGCGGTAATGTCGGGAGGAGCTTTCTTT.